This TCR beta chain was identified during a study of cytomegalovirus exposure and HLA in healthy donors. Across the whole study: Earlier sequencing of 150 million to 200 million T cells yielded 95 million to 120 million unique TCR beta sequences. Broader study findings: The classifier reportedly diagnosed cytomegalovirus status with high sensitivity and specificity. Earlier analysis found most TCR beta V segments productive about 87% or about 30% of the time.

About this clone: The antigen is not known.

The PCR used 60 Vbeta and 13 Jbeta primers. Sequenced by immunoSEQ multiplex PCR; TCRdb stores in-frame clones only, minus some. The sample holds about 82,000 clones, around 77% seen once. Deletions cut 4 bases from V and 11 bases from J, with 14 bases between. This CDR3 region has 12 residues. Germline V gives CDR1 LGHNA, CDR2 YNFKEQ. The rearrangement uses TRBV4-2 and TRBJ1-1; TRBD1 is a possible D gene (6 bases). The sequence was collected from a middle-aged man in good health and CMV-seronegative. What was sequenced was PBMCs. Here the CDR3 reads CASSRQGQSAFF. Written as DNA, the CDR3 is TGTGCCAGCAGCCGGCAGGGGCAGTCGGCTTTCTTT.